Listed below are T cell receptor beta chains from one sample, sequenced in a study of blood T cell repertoires in COVID-19. Assay: immunoSEQ multiplex PCR; the TCRdb copy retains only in-frame clones and omits some. This sample carries tens of thousands of clones, about 86% of them seen once, and the ten largest clones take about 5%. Specimen: peripheral blood. These receptors all come from a man between 50 and 59 years old with active COVID-19. Both conserved end residues are part of each CDR3. Fields, in order: clone size, V gene, D gene, J gene, CDR3 protein, CDR3 DNA. The D gene is left open where the match is weak. Not all rows give a size; the values are once, few, many and, for expanded clones, a class.

clone size: NA; V gene: TRBV7-3; D gene: TRBD1; J gene: TRBJ1-1; CDR3 protein: CASSESGQEAFF; CDR3 DNA: TGTGCCAGCAGCGAATCGGGACAGGAAGCTTTCTTT
clone size: NA; V gene: TRBV14; D gene: NA; J gene: TRBJ1-2; CDR3 protein: CASSQDLRSPGGYTF; CDR3 DNA: TGTGCCAGCAGCCAAGATCTTCGGTCGCCGGGGGGCTACACCTTC
clone size: NA; V gene: TRBV28; D gene: NA; J gene: TRBJ2-5; CDR3 protein: CASRPERRRLTQYF; CDR3 DNA: TGTGCCAGCCGCCCGGAGCGGCGCAGGTTGACCCAGTACTTC
clone size: once; V gene: TRBV5-6; D gene: TRBD1; J gene: TRBJ1-1; CDR3 protein: CASSWGQGGSEAFF; CDR3 DNA: TGTGCCAGCAGCTGGGGACAGGGGGGCTCTGAAGCTTTCTTT
clone size: NA; V gene: TRBV15; D gene: TRBD2; J gene: TRBJ2-3; CDR3 protein: CATSRASGSGTDTQYF; CDR3 DNA: TGTGCCACCAGCAGAGCCAGCGGGAGTGGGACAGATACGCAGTATTTT
clone size: NA; V gene: TRBV6-2/TRBV6-3; D gene: NA; J gene: TRBJ2-1; CDR3 protein: CASSYDLIVGGEQFF; CDR3 DNA: TGTGCCAGCAGTTACGACCTCATAGTCGGAGGTGAGCAGTTCTTC
clone size: NA; V gene: TRBV11-2; D gene: TRBD1; J gene: TRBJ1-1; CDR3 protein: CASSFTGASEAFF; CDR3 DNA: TGTGCCAGCAGCTTTACAGGGGCGAGTGAAGCTTTCTTT
clone size: NA; V gene: TRBV9; D gene: TRBD2; J gene: TRBJ2-3; CDR3 protein: CASSVGTSGRDTQYF; CDR3 DNA: TGTGCCAGCAGCGTGGGGACTAGCGGGAGGGATACGCAGTATTTT
clone size: NA; V gene: TRBV18; D gene: NA; J gene: TRBJ2-1; CDR3 protein: CASAWTDMTNEQFF; CDR3 DNA: TGTGCCAGCGCGTGGACTGATATGACCAATGAGCAGTTCTTC
clone size: once; V gene: TRBV2; D gene: NA; J gene: TRBJ2-2; CDR3 protein: CASSESSESTGELFF; CDR3 DNA: TGTGCCAGCAGTGAGAGTAGCGAGAGCACCGGGGAGCTGTTTTTT
clone size: NA; V gene: TRBV5-6; D gene: TRBD2; J gene: TRBJ2-2; CDR3 protein: CASSYGLAGAQTGELFF; CDR3 DNA: TGTGCCAGCAGCTACGGACTAGCGGGAGCACAGACCGGGGAGCTGTTTTTT
clone size: once; V gene: TRBV19; D gene: TRBD2; J gene: TRBJ2-4; CDR3 protein: CASSIDGLARPKNIQYF; CDR3 DNA: TGTGCCAGTAGTATAGACGGACTAGCACGACCCAAAAACATTCAGTACTTC
clone size: NA; V gene: TRBV28; D gene: TRBD1; J gene: TRBJ1-4; CDR3 protein: CASSPGQGGFEKLFF; CDR3 DNA: TGTGCCAGCAGTCCGGGACAGGGGGGATTTGAAAAACTGTTTTTT
clone size: NA; V gene: TRBV6-4; D gene: TRBD2; J gene: TRBJ2-1; CDR3 protein: CASSLAGGYNEQFF; CDR3 DNA: TGTGCCAGCAGTTTAGCGGGGGGCTACAATGAGCAGTTCTTC
clone size: NA; V gene: TRBV7-2; D gene: NA; J gene: TRBJ2-5; CDR3 protein: CASSFGLQETQYF; CDR3 DNA: TGTGCCAGCAGCTTTGGGCTGCAAGAGACCCAGTACTTC
clone size: NA; V gene: TRBV5-4; D gene: TRBD2; J gene: TRBJ2-5; CDR3 protein: CASSFPGGEETQYF; CDR3 DNA: TGTGCCAGCAGCTTCCCGGGGGGGGAAGAGACCCAGTACTTC
clone size: NA; V gene: TRBV29-1; D gene: TRBD1; J gene: TRBJ1-5; CDR3 protein: CRKGARDNQPQHF; CDR3 DNA: TGCAGGAAGGGGGCGCGGGACAATCAGCCCCAGCATTTT
clone size: NA; V gene: TRBV19; D gene: TRBD1; J gene: TRBJ1-4; CDR3 protein: CASSIDRVGTNEKLFF; CDR3 DNA: TGTGCCAGTAGTATCGACAGGGTAGGAACTAATGAAAAACTGTTTTTT
clone size: NA; V gene: TRBV4-1; D gene: TRBD1; J gene: TRBJ1-2; CDR3 protein: CASLGQGDYGYTF; CDR3 DNA: TGCGCCAGCCTAGGACAGGGGGACTATGGCTACACCTTC
clone size: few; V gene: TRBV11-2; D gene: TRBD2; J gene: TRBJ2-1; CDR3 protein: CASSLDLGLAGDEQFF; CDR3 DNA: TGTGCCAGCAGCTTAGACCTTGGACTAGCGGGGGATGAGCAGTTCTTC
clone size: once; V gene: TRBV7-3; D gene: TRBD2; J gene: TRBJ2-3; CDR3 protein: CASSWGREAGTDTQYF; CDR3 DNA: TGTGCCAGCAGCTGGGGCCGGGAGGCGGGCACAGATACGCAGTATTTT
clone size: NA; V gene: TRBV15; D gene: TRBD1; J gene: TRBJ1-2; CDR3 protein: CATSTPTGLGGYTF; CDR3 DNA: TGTGCCACCAGCACACCGACAGGGCTGGGAGGCTACACCTTC
clone size: NA; V gene: TRBV11-2; D gene: TRBD1; J gene: TRBJ1-2; CDR3 protein: CASSLAGGNNYGYTF; CDR3 DNA: TGTGCCAGCAGCTTAGCAGGGGGGAATAACTATGGCTACACCTTC
clone size: NA; V gene: TRBV7-2; D gene: NA; J gene: TRBJ2-5; CDR3 protein: CASSSPPGETQYF; CDR3 DNA: TGTGCCAGCAGCTCCCCCCCGGGGGAGACCCAGTACTTC
clone size: few; V gene: TRBV27; D gene: NA; J gene: TRBJ1-5; CDR3 protein: CASSLRPGNQPQHF; CDR3 DNA: TGTGCCAGCAGCCTTAGGCCAGGGAATCAGCCCCAGCATTTT
clone size: NA; V gene: TRBV11-2; D gene: NA; J gene: TRBJ2-3; CDR3 protein: CASSLVRDTQYF; CDR3 DNA: TGTGCCAGCAGCTTAGTGAGAGATACGCAGTATTTT
clone size: NA; V gene: TRBV14; D gene: NA; J gene: TRBJ1-2; CDR3 protein: CASSHTRDNGYTF; CDR3 DNA: TGTGCCAGCAGCCATACCCGGGACAATGGCTACACCTTC
clone size: NA; V gene: TRBV2; D gene: NA; J gene: TRBJ1-5; CDR3 protein: CASKDSHSNQPQHF; CDR3 DNA: TGTGCCAGCAAGGACAGTCATAGCAATCAGCCCCAGCATTTT
clone size: NA; V gene: TRBV6-6; D gene: TRBD1; J gene: TRBJ2-7; CDR3 protein: CASSYRGDRDAYEQYF; CDR3 DNA: TGTGCCAGCAGTTACAGGGGGGACAGGGACGCTTACGAGCAGTACTTC
clone size: NA; V gene: TRBV29-1; D gene: TRBD1; J gene: TRBJ2-3; CDR3 protein: CSVDRGGDTQYF; CDR3 DNA: TGCAGCGTGGACAGGGGAGGAGATACGCAGTATTTT
clone size: few; V gene: TRBV7-9; D gene: TRBD1; J gene: TRBJ2-1; CDR3 protein: CASKGTEGPNEQFF; CDR3 DNA: TGTGCCAGCAAAGGGACAGAGGGCCCCAATGAGCAGTTCTTC
clone size: few; V gene: TRBV5-5; D gene: NA; J gene: TRBJ1-1; CDR3 protein: CASGQVENTEAFF; CDR3 DNA: TGTGCCAGCGGGCAGGTAGAGAACACTGAAGCTTTCTTT
clone size: NA; V gene: TRBV4-1; D gene: NA; J gene: TRBJ2-1; CDR3 protein: CASSQGLFEQFF; CDR3 DNA: TGCGCCAGCAGCCAAGGACTATTTGAGCAGTTCTTC
clone size: NA; V gene: TRBV19; D gene: NA; J gene: TRBJ2-1; CDR3 protein: CASSIGRRGREQFF; CDR3 DNA: TGTGCCAGTAGTATAGGTCGGAGGGGGCGGGAGCAGTTCTTC
clone size: NA; V gene: TRBV6-2/TRBV6-3; D gene: NA; J gene: TRBJ2-7; CDR3 protein: CASSYTGMGQYF; CDR3 DNA: TGTGCCAGCAGTTACACAGGGATGGGGCAGTACTTC
clone size: NA; V gene: TRBV7-2; D gene: TRBD2; J gene: TRBJ2-1; CDR3 protein: CASSLVPTSGNEQFF; CDR3 DNA: TGTGCCAGCAGCTTAGTGCCTACTAGCGGCAATGAGCAGTTCTTC
clone size: NA; V gene: TRBV5-1; D gene: TRBD1; J gene: TRBJ1-2; CDR3 protein: CASSLTAGGGGNYGYTF; CDR3 DNA: TGCGCCAGCAGCCTAACGGCAGGGGGCGGAGGTAACTATGGCTACACCTTC
clone size: NA; V gene: TRBV11-2; D gene: TRBD1; J gene: TRBJ2-5; CDR3 protein: CASSFNRGQETQYF; CDR3 DNA: TGTGCCAGCAGCTTTAACAGGGGCCAAGAGACCCAGTACTTC
clone size: NA; V gene: TRBV28; D gene: TRBD1; J gene: TRBJ1-1; CDR3 protein: CASREHQGVLNTEAFF; CDR3 DNA: TGTGCCAGCAGGGAACATCAGGGGGTACTGAACACTGAAGCTTTCTTT
clone size: NA; V gene: TRBV30; D gene: TRBD1; J gene: TRBJ2-7; CDR3 protein: CAWVSRDRNYEQYF; CDR3 DNA: TGTGCCTGGGTCAGCCGGGACAGAAATTACGAGCAGTACTTC
clone size: few; V gene: TRBV19; D gene: TRBD1; J gene: TRBJ1-2; CDR3 protein: CASSGTGSNYGYTF; CDR3 DNA: TGTGCCAGTAGCGGGACAGGGTCTAACTATGGCTACACCTTC
clone size: few; V gene: TRBV9; D gene: NA; J gene: TRBJ1-3; CDR3 protein: CASSPDSSGNTIYF; CDR3 DNA: TGTGCCAGCAGCCCCGACAGCTCTGGAAACACCATATATTTT
clone size: NA; V gene: TRBV2; D gene: NA; J gene: TRBJ2-3; CDR3 protein: CASRRDRSTDTQYF; CDR3 DNA: TGTGCCAGCAGGAGGGATAGGAGCACAGATACGCAGTATTTT
clone size: NA; V gene: TRBV28; D gene: NA; J gene: TRBJ1-2; CDR3 protein: CASSLAGQIYGYTF; CDR3 DNA: TGTGCCAGCAGTTTGGCAGGGCAGATCTATGGCTACACCTTC
clone size: NA; V gene: TRBV7-7; D gene: NA; J gene: TRBJ2-5; CDR3 protein: CASSFSGAGETQYF; CDR3 DNA: TGTGCTAGCAGCTTCTCAGGGGCGGGAGAGACCCAGTACTTC
clone size: NA; V gene: TRBV6-1; D gene: TRBD1; J gene: TRBJ1-3; CDR3 protein: CASSEAGQDANTIYF; CDR3 DNA: TGTGCCAGCAGTGAGGCCGGACAGGACGCAAACACCATATATTTT
clone size: NA; V gene: TRBV10-3; D gene: TRBD1; J gene: TRBJ1-3; CDR3 protein: CAISRDRATGNTIYF; CDR3 DNA: TGTGCCATCAGCAGGGACAGGGCCACTGGAAACACCATATATTTT
clone size: NA; V gene: TRBV6-5; D gene: NA; J gene: TRBJ2-5; CDR3 protein: CASTSGRETQYF; CDR3 DNA: TGTGCCAGCACGTCGGGGAGAGAGACCCAGTACTTC
clone size: NA; V gene: TRBV11-2; D gene: TRBD2; J gene: TRBJ2-7; CDR3 protein: CASSSTSGGAGQYF; CDR3 DNA: TGTGCCAGCAGCTCTACTAGCGGGGGGGCCGGGCAGTACTTC
clone size: NA; V gene: TRBV6-5; D gene: NA; J gene: TRBJ2-7; CDR3 protein: CASERRDIYEQYF; CDR3 DNA: TGTGCCAGCGAACGCCGGGACATCTACGAGCAGTACTTC
clone size: NA; V gene: TRBV25-1; D gene: NA; J gene: TRBJ2-3; CDR3 protein: CASRTLGAGSTDTQYF; CDR3 DNA: TGTGCCAGCAGGACACTAGGGGCGGGGAGCACAGATACGCAGTATTTT